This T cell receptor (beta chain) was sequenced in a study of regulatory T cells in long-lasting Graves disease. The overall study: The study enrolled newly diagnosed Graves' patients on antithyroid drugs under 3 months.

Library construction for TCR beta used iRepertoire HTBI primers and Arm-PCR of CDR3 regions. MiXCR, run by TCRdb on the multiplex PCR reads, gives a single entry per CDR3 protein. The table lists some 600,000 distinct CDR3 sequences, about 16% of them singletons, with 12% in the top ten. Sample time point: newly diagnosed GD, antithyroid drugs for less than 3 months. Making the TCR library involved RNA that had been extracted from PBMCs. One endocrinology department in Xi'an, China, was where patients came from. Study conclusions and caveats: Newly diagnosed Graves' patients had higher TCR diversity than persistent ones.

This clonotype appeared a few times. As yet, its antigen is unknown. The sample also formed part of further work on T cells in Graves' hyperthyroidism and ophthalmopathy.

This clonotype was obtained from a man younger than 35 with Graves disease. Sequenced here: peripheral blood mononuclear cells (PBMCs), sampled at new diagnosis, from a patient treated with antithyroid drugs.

CDR3 sequence (DNA): TGTGCCAGCAGTTACTCGTGGGGGACTAGCAGCCTTCTTTACGAGCAGTACTTC. This sequence encodes CASSYSWGTSSLLYEQYF. The chain carries TRBV6-2 or TRBV6-3 and TRBJ2-7; TRBD2 matches at 9 bases. Trimming cost V 0 bases and J 4 bases; bases outside gene matches: 13. CDR3 length: 18 residues. Germline CDR1 reads MNHEY; CDR2 reads SVGEGT.